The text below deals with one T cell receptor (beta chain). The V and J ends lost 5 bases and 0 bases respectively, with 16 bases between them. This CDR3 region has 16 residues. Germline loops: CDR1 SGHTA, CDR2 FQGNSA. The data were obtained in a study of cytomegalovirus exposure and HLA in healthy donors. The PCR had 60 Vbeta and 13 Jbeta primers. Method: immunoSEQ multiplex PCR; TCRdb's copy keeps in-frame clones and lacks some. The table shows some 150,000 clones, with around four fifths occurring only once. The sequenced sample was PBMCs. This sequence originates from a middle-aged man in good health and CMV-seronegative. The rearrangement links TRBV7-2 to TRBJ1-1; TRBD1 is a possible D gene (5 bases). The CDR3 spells CASSPWGGNMNTEAFF. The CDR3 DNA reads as TGTGCCAGCAGCCCCTGGGGGGGTAATATGAACACTGAAGCTTTCTTT.